The 28 T cell receptor beta chains below were found in one sample sequenced in a study of cytomegalovirus exposure and HLA in healthy donors. A multiplex PCR was run with 60 Vbeta primers and 13 Jbeta primers. Produced via immunoSEQ multiplex PCR; TCRdb's table is partial and in-frame only. The top ten hold over 7% of the sample, which has approximately 110,000 clones, more than 60% seen once. The specimen sequenced was PBMCs. Every receptor here comes from a woman aged 40 to 50 in good health and CMV-seropositive.

In its sample, this clone was seen a few times. The rearrangement links TRBV11-2 to TRBJ2-7; tentatively, D is TRBD2 (6 bases). In germline, CDR1 is SGHAT, CDR2 FQNNGV. This CDR3 is 14 amino acids long. V gave up 5 bases and J gave up 2 bases, with 13 bases separating them. CDR3 protein: CASSPGRGTYEQYF. The CDR3 bases are TGTGCCAGCAGCCCGGGACGGGGGACCTACGAGCAGTACTTC. Combining the CDR3 with reference TRBV11-2 and TRBJ2-7 gives the whole variable domain EAGVAQSPRYKIIEKRQSVAFWCNPISGHATLYWYQQILGQGPKLLIQFQNNGVVDDSQLPKDRFSAERLKGVDSTLKIQPAKLEDSAVYLCASSPGRGTYEQYFGPGTRLTVT.

The chain is built from TRBV29-1 and TRBJ2-1, with D maybe TRBD2 (6 bases). The germline V and J ends were trimmed by 6 bases and 7 bases, with 7 bases remaining between them. The CDR3 extends over 10 amino acids. Per the germline V gene, CDR1 is SQVTM and CDR2 is ANQGSEA. CDR3 sequence: CSVRGNEQFF. DNA for the CDR3: TGCAGCGTACGGGGGAATGAGCAGTTCTTC.

V gene TRBV27 combines with J gene TRBJ2-5; D remains unclear. The J call is in doubt because the DNA end fits TRBJ2-7 better. Germline assignment: CDR1 MNHEY and CDR2 SMNVEV (reference sequence). The CDR3 totals 13 residues. The CDR3 DNA reads as TGTGCCAGCAGTTTAAACGGTCCCTACGAGCAGTACTTC. The encoded protein is CASSLNGPYEQYF.

This chain uses TRBV5-4 with TRBJ2-7; 11 positions agree with TRBD2. The trim removed 2 bases at V and 5 bases at J, leaving 6 bases unmatched. This CDR3 has 15 amino acids. Per the germline V gene, CDR1 is SGHNT and CDR2 is YYREEE (reference sequence). The CDR3, as DNA: TGTGCCAGCAGCTTTCCTAGCGGGAGGAATAACGAGCAGTACTTC. It codes for CASSFPSGRNNEQYF.

The genes are TRBV5-1 and TRBJ2-7; D gene uncertain. The CDR3 is made up of 14 amino acids. Germline V gives CDR1 SGHRS, CDR2 YFSETQ. Trimming removed 0 bases from V and 4 bases from J, with 11 bases in between. The CDR3 here is CASSLGGAPYEQYF. The CDR3 DNA sequence: TGCGCCAGCAGCTTGGGTGGAGCTCCTTACGAGCAGTACTTC. Looking up the rest from reference TRBV5-1 and TRBJ2-7 gives the full variable domain: KAGVTQTPRYLIKTRGQQVTLSCSPISGHRSVSWYQQTPGQGLQFLFEYFSETQRNKGNFPGRFSGRQFSNSRSEMNVSTLELGDSALYLCASSLGGAPYEQYFGPGTRLTVT.

The V and J genes are TRBV28 and TRBJ2-7; D is unclear. The V gene lost 2 bases and the J gene lost 5 bases, with 10 bases spanning the gap. Germline CDR1 reads MDHEN; CDR2 reads SYDVKM. This CDR3 spans 13 amino acids. CDR3 region: CASSLNRPDEQYF. DNA of the CDR3: TGTGCCAGCAGTTTAAACCGCCCGGACGAGCAGTACTTC.

The chain links TRBV10-3 to TRBJ2-1; 13 bases are a match to TRBD2. The V gene's germline CDR1 is ENHRY and CDR2 SYGVKD. The CDR3 covers 18 residues. Trimming removed 0 bases from V and 3 bases from J; junction bases left unmatched: 5. In DNA, the CDR3 is TGTGCCATCAGTGAGTCAACAGGACTAGCGGGAGACTACAATGAGCAGTTCTTC. Translated, it gives CAISESTGLAGDYNEQFF.

The V and J genes are TRBV2 and TRBJ2-6; a weak D match, TRBD1 (6 bases). Trimming cost V 7 bases and J 5 bases, with 15 bases left between them. This CDR3 is built from 15 residues. Germline V gene lookup returns CDR1 SNHLY and CDR2 FYNNEI. CDR3 sequence (DNA): TGTGCCAGCACCGTTGACCGGGACAGGGCCAACGTCCTGACTTTC. It codes for CASTVDRDRANVLTF.

V gene TRBV27 combines with J gene TRBJ1-6; TRBD1 matches 10 bases. The CDR3 length is 15 residues. J gave up 7 bases and V 6 bases, and 6 bases lay outside the gene matches. Germline lookup yields CDR1 MNHEY and CDR2 SMNVEV (reference sequence). The CDR3 is CASSPDRGQNSPLHF. The CDR3 DNA reads TGTGCCAGCAGCCCTGACAGGGGGCAAAATTCACCCCTCCACTTT.

The J gene is TRBJ1-5, the V gene TRBV28; 8 nucleotides line up with TRBD1. CDR3 size: 20 residues. V gave up 6 bases and J gave up 0 bases; unmatched junction bases: 19. In germline, CDR1 is MDHEN, CDR2 SYDVKM. CDR3: CASSSSRDRLRQSSNQPQHF. The CDR3 nucleotides read TGTGCCAGCAGCTCCTCAAGGGACAGGTTGAGGCAGAGTAGCAATCAGCCCCAGCATTTT.

A few counts support this clone. The rearrangement links TRBV7-8 to TRBJ2-1; D is uncertain. Trimming pared 3 bases from V and 5 bases from J, leaving 11 bases between. This CDR3 contains 14 residues. Germline-derived CDR1 and CDR2 are SGHVS and FQNEAQ. The CDR3 is CASSFVPTDNEQFF. The CDR3 DNA follows: TGTGCCAGCAGCTTTGTTCCTACAGACAATGAGCAGTTCTTC.

V and J are TRBV5-8 and TRBJ2-3; D unclear. Trimming left V 0 bases short and J 0 bases short, with 5 bases between. CDR1 is SGHTS, CDR2 YDEGEE, per germline. CDR3 size: 14 residues. The CDR3 coding sequence is TGTGCCAGCAGCTTGGACATGAGCACAGATACGCAGTATTTT. Amino acid sequence: CASSLDMSTDTQYF. The whole variable domain, remainder taken from reference TRBV5-8 and TRBJ2-3, is EAGVTQSPTHLIKTRGQQATLRCSPISGHTSVYWYQQALGLGLQFLLWYDEGEERNRGNFPPRFSGRQFPNYSSELNVNALELEDSALYLCASSLDMSTDTQYFGPGTRLTVL.

This clone was detected a few times. The rearrangement uses TRBV7-6 and TRBJ2-7, with D unresolved. Per germline, CDR1 SGHVS and CDR2 FNYEAQ. With 1 base removed from V and 1 base from J, the gap between germline ends came to 8 bases. This CDR3 region has 14 residues. CDR3 in amino acids: CASSLDPESYEQYF. The CDR3 nucleotides read TGTGCCAGCAGCTTAGACCCGGAGTCCTACGAGCAGTACTTC. The full variable domain, completed using reference TRBV7-6 and TRBJ2-7, is GAGVSQSPRYKVTKRGQDVALRCDPISGHVSLYWYRQALGQGPEFLTYFNYEAQQDKSGLPNDRFSAERPEGSISTLTIQRTEQRDSAMYRCASSLDPESYEQYFGPGTRLTVT.

The chain recombines TRBV7-9 with TRBJ1-1; no definite D call. The germline V gene has CDR1 SEHNR and CDR2 FQNEAQ (reference sequence). The CDR3 covers 15 residues. V was shortened by 1 base and J by 1 base, with 10 bases between the two germline ends. CDR3 region: CASSLGGVRNTEAFF. CDR3 nucleotide sequence: TGTGCCAGCAGCTTAGGTGGAGTAAGGAACACTGAAGCTTTCTTT.

The chain uses TRBV10-3 and TRBJ2-2, with 9 bases matching TRBD2. V shed 4 bases and J 2 bases; nucleotides not matched to a gene: 2. The CDR3 has 15 residues. Germline V gives CDR1 ENHRY, CDR2 SYGVKD. CDR3 in DNA: TGTGCCATCAGTGGGCTAGCGGGAAACACCGGGGAGCTGTTTTTT. Translated: CAISGLAGNTGELFF.

The chain carries TRBV6-1 and TRBJ1-5; a weak D match, TRBD1 (6 bases). This CDR3 is 15 amino acids long. Germline V lookup: CDR1 MNHNS, CDR2 SASEGT. V lost 8 bases and J 2 bases, leaving 16 bases between the germline ends. As DNA, the CDR3 is TGTGCCAGCCGACTCATAGGGGGAGGCAATCAGCCCCAGCATTTT. Protein sequence: CASRLIGGGNQPQHF.

V is TRBV11-1 and J is TRBJ2-7, with 13 nucleotides matching TRBD2. This CDR3 spans 13 amino acids. CDR1 is SGHAT and CDR2 is FQDESV in the germline V gene (reference sequence). The ends lost 10 bases at V and 3 bases at J; junction bases unmatched: 3. This CDR3 reads CATGTSGDYEQYF. DNA of the CDR3: TGTGCCACCGGGACTAGCGGGGACTACGAGCAGTACTTC.

This sequence joins TRBV27 and TRBJ2-1; D uncertain. The germline V gene has CDR1 MNHEY and CDR2 SMNVEV (reference sequence). V was pared by 6 bases and J by 10 bases, with 13 bases between. The CDR3 has 12 amino acids. This CDR3 reads CASRTPLSEQFF. CDR3 nucleotides: TGTGCCAGCAGGACTCCGCTCAGCGAGCAGTTCTTC.

The CDR3: CASSQQGLALSSSYNEQFF. The CDR3 nucleotides are TGTGCCAGCAGCCAGCAGGGACTAGCGTTATCGAGCTCCTACAATGAGCAGTTCTTC. The gene calls are TRBV4-2 and TRBJ2-1; 10 bases are shared with TRBD2. Germline V gene data show CDR1 as LGHNA and CDR2 as YNFKEQ. The CDR3 contains 19 residues. V shed 3 bases, J shed 0 bases, and the junction held 11 bases outside the gene matches.

This sequence joins TRBV6-1 and TRBJ2-3, with 11 bases aligning to TRBD2. Trimming removed 3 bases from V and 2 bases from J; junction bases left unmatched: 7. Germline-derived CDR1 and CDR2 are MNHNS and SASEGT. CDR3 length: 17 residues. DNA of the CDR3: TGTGCCAGCAGTGACCTACTAGCGGGGGATACCACAGATACGCAGTATTTT. It is translated as CASSDLLAGDTTDTQYF.

The V call is TRBV28, the J call TRBJ2-1; 7 nucleotides agree with TRBD1. With 5 bases clipped from V and 5 bases from J, the junction kept 6 bases outside the gene matches. Germline loops: CDR1 MDHEN, CDR2 SYDVKM. CDR3 length: 14 residues. The CDR3 loop is CASSNRDRNNEQFF. DNA for the CDR3: TGTGCCAGCAGTAACCGGGACAGAAACAATGAGCAGTTCTTC.

The chain employs TRBV5-1 and TRBJ2-7, with 8 positions matching TRBD1. The CDR3 spans 14 residues. Germline trimming cut 4 bases from V and 2 bases from J; bases unmatched to any gene: 5. Germline V lookup: CDR1 SGHRS, CDR2 YFSETQ. CDR3 loop: CASSRTGPAYEQYF. The CDR3, as DNA: TGCGCCAGCAGCCGGACAGGGCCAGCCTACGAGCAGTACTTC.

The chain uses TRBV19 and TRBJ2-5; D gene uncertain. The CDR3 is 15 residues long. Germline values: CDR1 LNHDA, CDR2 SQIVND (reference sequence). The V gene lost 3 bases and the J gene lost 7 bases, with 18 bases spanning the gap. For the CDR3, the DNA is TGTGCCAGTAGTATCGATAAGGTCCCCTCGGGGACCCAGTACTTC. Its protein product is CASSIDKVPSGTQYF.

The chain has TRBV18 and TRBJ1-3; no definite D call. Germline loops: CDR1 KGHSH, CDR2 LQKENI. V shed 1 base and J shed 3 bases, with 13 bases lying between them. The CDR3 length is 16 residues. The DNA for the CDR3 is TGTGCCAGCTCACCACGTTATGTGGAGAATGGAAACACCATATATTTT. Protein: CASSPRYVENGNTIYF.

In this sample, this clone turned up a few times. V is TRBV5-4 and J is TRBJ1-2; D may be TRBD1 (6 bases). The V and J ends lost 0 bases and 8 bases respectively, with 17 bases between them. Germline CDR1 SGHNT, CDR2 YYREEE (reference sequence). The CDR3 is 15 amino acids. As DNA, the CDR3 is TGTGCCAGCAGCTTGGAGTTGGGACAATGGGCGGGCTACACCTTC. It encodes CASSLELGQWAGYTF. Combining the CDR3 with reference TRBV5-4 and TRBJ1-2 gives the whole variable domain ETGVTQSPTHLIKTRGQQVTLRCSSQSGHNTVSWYQQALGQGPQFIFQYYREEENGRGNFPPRFSGLQFPNYSSELNVNALELDDSALYLCASSLELGQWAGYTFGSGTRLTVV.

The chain uses TRBV19 and TRBJ2-7; 11 bases fit TRBD1. The length of the CDR3 is 15 residues. Germline loops: CDR1 LNHDA, CDR2 SQIVND (reference sequence). After removal of 5 bases from V and 3 bases from J, the junction contained 6 bases not matched to a gene. The CDR3 bases are TGTGCCAGTAGTCAAGGACAGGGGGCGGGCTACGAGCAGTACTTC. Residues: CASSQGQGAGYEQYF.

V is TRBV10-3 and J is TRBJ2-1, with TRBD2 matching over 9 bases. CDR3 length: 13 amino acids. The germline CDR1 and CDR2 sequences are ENHRY and SYGVKD. V was clipped by 11 bases and J by 5 bases; unmatched bases: 7. The CDR3 loop is CAVKREEDNEQFF. CDR3 DNA sequence: TGTGCCGTCAAGCGGGAGGAGGACAATGAGCAGTTCTTC.

This chain uses TRBV5-4 with TRBJ1-2; D possibly corresponds to TRBD1 (5 bases). Per germline, CDR1 SGHNT and CDR2 YYREEE (reference sequence). CDR3 length: 16 amino acids. The V and J ends lost 0 bases and 2 bases respectively, with 14 bases between them. CDR3 sequence reads: CASSLGQGILNYGYTF. CDR3 in DNA: TGTGCCAGCAGCTTGGGCCAGGGCATACTAAACTATGGCTACACCTTC.